One sample yielded the 25 T cell receptor beta chains listed below, sequenced in a study of a mutant IDH1 vaccine in newly diagnosed glioma. These TCRs' antigens remain unknown. Time point denoted: week 5, during vaccination. With topical imiquimod, each dose of the vaccine consisted of 300 ug of mutant IDH1 20-mer peptide. Libraries were prepared by immunoSEQ multiplex PCR; TCRdb keeps only in-frame clonotypes and omits some of them. The data contain some 38,000 clones, approximately 78% of them singletons. The sequencing here drew on PBMCs, taken from a glioma patient whose treatment included an IDH1 peptide vaccine. These receptors all stem from a man aged 40-50 years with glioma.

The chain combines TRBV5-1 with TRBJ2-1, with TRBD1 matching over 8 bases. From germline, CDR1 is SGHRS and CDR2 YFSETQ. The CDR3 spans 15 residues. J lost 2 bases, V lost 3 bases, and 4 bases had no gene match. CDR3 sequence (DNA): TGCGCCAGCAGCTCGGGACAGGTAACCTACAATGAGCAGTTCTTC. Its protein product is CASSSGQVTYNEQFF. Combining the CDR3 with reference TRBV5-1 and TRBJ2-1 gives the whole variable domain KAGVTQTPRYLIKTRGQQVTLSCSPISGHRSVSWYQQTPGQGLQFLFEYFSETQRNKGNFPGRFSGRQFSNSRSEMNVSTLELGDSALYLCASSSGQVTYNEQFFGPGTRLTVL.

The rearrangement links TRBV7-9 to TRBJ1-2; 8 nucleotides align to TRBD1. The CDR3 runs 14 residues. Germline loops: CDR1 SEHNR, CDR2 FQNEAQ (reference sequence). V shed 5 bases and J 4 bases; nucleotides not matched to a gene: 6. The CDR3 sequence is CASSQTGDGYGYTF. The CDR3 DNA follows: TGTGCCAGCAGCCAGACAGGGGACGGCTATGGCTACACCTTC.

V gene TRBV5-6 combines with J gene TRBJ1-5; D is undetermined. Trimming cost V 1 base and J 0 bases, with 8 bases left between them. The CDR3 totals 15 residues. CDR1 SGHDT and CDR2 YYEEEE come from the germline V gene. The CDR3 sequence: CASSLRSFSNQPQHF. The CDR3 nucleotides read TGTGCCAGCAGCTTGAGATCGTTTAGCAATCAGCCCCAGCATTTT.

The chain couples TRBV2 to TRBJ1-3; no reliable D call. Germline lookup yields CDR1 SNHLY and CDR2 FYNNEI. The CDR3 extends over 14 amino acids. V was cut by 2 bases and J by 4 bases, with 9 bases left in between. CDR3 protein: CASSELADGNTIYF. CDR3 DNA sequence: TGTGCCAGCAGTGAATTGGCGGACGGAAACACCATATATTTT.

The CDR3 loop reads CASSAPPKNTIYF. The CDR3 DNA reads TGTGCCAGCAGTGCCCCGCCGAAAAACACCATATATTTT. The V gene is TRBV6-5, the J gene TRBJ1-3, with D unclear. The V gene lost 5 bases and the J gene lost 6 bases, with 11 bases spanning the gap. CDR3 size: 13 residues. Germline V gives CDR1 MNHEY, CDR2 SVGAGI.

This chain links TRBV5-1 with TRBJ1-3; possible D gene TRBD1, 5 bases. The CDR3 is made up of 12 amino acids. Deletions cut 7 bases from V and 4 bases from J, with 9 bases between. Germline V CDR1 and CDR2: SGHRS, YFSETQ. The CDR3: CASGGDGNTIYF. Here the CDR3 DNA reads TGCGCCAGCGGGGGGGACGGAAACACCATATATTTT.

The chain joins TRBV6-5 to TRBJ1-1; TRBD1 is a possible D gene (5 bases). V lost 4 bases and J 2 bases, leaving 14 bases between the germline ends. Germline lookup yields CDR1 MNHEY and CDR2 SVGAGI. The CDR3 length is 15 residues. Here the CDR3 DNA reads TGTGCCAGCAGTTGGGGGGGGACGGTAAACACTGAAGCTTTCTTT. Translated, it gives CASSWGGTVNTEAFF.

The genes are TRBV15 and TRBJ1-3, with D hard to call. This CDR3 has 16 residues. Trimming pared 0 bases from V and 2 bases from J, leaving 11 bases between. Germline CDR1 is LNHNV and CDR2 is YYDKDF (reference sequence). CDR3 nucleotide sequence: TGTGCCACCAGCAGAGATCCCGACAACCCTGGAAACACCATATATTTT. Protein sequence: CATSRDPDNPGNTIYF.

The V call is TRBV9, the J call TRBJ1-6; D unresolved. CDR1 SGDLS and CDR2 YYNGEE come from the germline V gene. There are 16 residues in the CDR3. V dropped 3 bases and J dropped 9 bases, with 19 bases sitting between them. CDR3 amino acids: CASSGSTEAWGSPLHF. The CDR3 nucleotides are TGTGCCAGCAGCGGGTCCACAGAGGCCTGGGGTTCACCCCTCCACTTT. Full variable domain (missing parts from reference TRBV9 and TRBJ1-6): DSGVTQTPKHLITATGQRVTLRCSPRSGDLSVYWYQQSLDQGLQFLIQYYNGEERAKGNILERFSAQQFPDLHSELNLSSLELGDSALYFCASSGSTEAWGSPLHFGNGTRLTVT.

The rearrangement uses TRBV5-4 and TRBJ1-1; tentative D call: TRBD1 (5 bases). With 4 bases removed from V and 0 bases from J, the gap between germline ends came to 13 bases. CDR1 is SGHNT and CDR2 is YYREEE in the germline V gene (reference sequence). The CDR3 is made up of 15 amino acids. The CDR3 nucleotides are TGTGCCAGCAGCCCTTCGGGGGGTGTGAACACTGAAGCTTTCTTT. Its translation: CASSPSGGVNTEAFF.

This clone was observed a few times. This chain links TRBV30 with TRBJ1-4; D remains unclear. The germline V gene has CDR1 GTSNPN and CDR2 SVGIG (reference sequence). The CDR3 consists of 14 residues. The V and J ends lost 3 bases and 7 bases respectively, with 15 bases between them. CDR3 residues: CAWSLRSLGEKLFF. The CDR3, as DNA: TGTGCCTGGAGCTTAAGGTCCCTGGGTGAAAAACTGTTTTTT.

This clone has a single count. The CDR3 DNA reads TGTGCCAGCAGGGCTGGGGGGGCCTCACCCTACGAGCAGTACTTC. This sequence encodes CASRAGGASPYEQYF. The rearrangement links TRBV25-1 to TRBJ2-7, with D possibly matching TRBD2 (7 bases). V was trimmed by 6 bases and J by 2 bases, leaving 17 bases between them. Germline CDR1 is MGHDK and CDR2 is SYGVNS. This CDR3 contains 15 residues.

CDR3 coding DNA: TGCAGCGTTGCCGACCCGGACGGGAACACTGAAGCTTTCTTT. It encodes CSVADPDGNTEAFF. V is TRBV29-1 and J is TRBJ1-1; D gene unclear. The CDR3 consists of 14 residues. Looked up from germline, CDR1 is SQVTM and CDR2 is ANQGSEA. V lost 4 bases, J lost 1 base, and 13 bases lay in between.

The gene calls are TRBV19 and TRBJ2-3, with D unclear. Trimming took 3 bases from V and 3 from J, leaving 10 bases between them. The CDR3 length is 14 residues. Germline CDR1 reads LNHDA; CDR2 reads SQIVND (reference sequence). Here the CDR3 DNA reads TGTGCCAGTAGTATGGTGGGGATTACAGATACGCAGTATTTT. This sequence encodes CASSMVGITDTQYF.

The chain carries TRBV6-5 and TRBJ2-7, with a possible D match to TRBD1 (6 bases). This CDR3 comprises 15 residues. Trimming cost V 0 bases and J 3 bases, with 12 bases left between them. CDR1 is MNHEY and CDR2 is SVGAGI in the germline V gene. The DNA of the CDR3 is TGTGCCAGCAGTTACTCCGGGACACCACACTACGAGCAGTACTTC. Amino acid sequence: CASSYSGTPHYEQYF.

The CDR3 reads CASSLGPRYQETQYF. CDR3 coding DNA: TGTGCCAGCAGCTTAGGCCCACGATACCAAGAGACCCAGTACTTC. The chain joins TRBV13 to TRBJ2-5, with D hard to call. Looked up from germline, CDR1 is PRHDT and CDR2 is FYEKMQ (reference sequence). V lost 0 bases, J lost 0 bases, and 8 bases lay in between. The CDR3 has 15 residues.

V gene TRBV19 combines with J gene TRBJ1-5; no clear D. Germline CDR1 is LNHDA and CDR2 is SQIVND (reference sequence). Trimming shortened V by 8 bases and J by 5 bases, and 10 bases separated the two germline ends. There are 12 residues in the CDR3. CDR3 sequence reads: CASAASYQPQHF. The CDR3 region has the DNA TGTGCCAGTGCCGCCAGCTATCAGCCCCAGCATTTT. Full variable domain (remainder filled in from reference TRBV19 and TRBJ1-5): DGGITQSPKYLFRKEGQNVTLSCEQNLNHDAMYWYRQDPGQGLRLIYYSQIVNDFQKGDIAEGYSVSREKKESFPLTVTSAQKNPTAFYLCASAASYQPQHFGDGTRLSIL.

This chain links TRBV6-5 with TRBJ2-6; D is uncertain. The germline V and J ends were trimmed by 2 bases and 0 bases, with 8 bases remaining between them. Germline V gene data show CDR1 as MNHEY and CDR2 as SVGAGI. The CDR3 consists of 16 residues. Here the CDR3 reads CASSYSPTSGANVLTF. The CDR3, as DNA: TGTGCCAGCAGTTACAGCCCTACCTCTGGGGCCAACGTCCTGACTTTC.

The chain employs TRBV5-6 and TRBJ1-1; no clear D gene. Trimming cost V 0 bases and J 3 bases, with 12 bases left between them. Germline-derived CDR1 and CDR2 are SGHDT and YYEEEE. The CDR3 covers 15 residues. The CDR3 is CASSLGRTRDTEAFF. The CDR3 region has the DNA TGTGCCAGCAGCTTGGGGAGAACAAGGGACACTGAAGCTTTCTTT.

This clone came up a few times. This chain connects TRBV7-8 to TRBJ2-1, with 7 bases fitting TRBD1. V was clipped by 10 bases and J by 9 bases; unmatched bases: 9. CDR3 length equals 12 residues. Germline-derived CDR1 and CDR2 are SGHVS and FQNEAQ. The CDR3 protein is CAIGTAEGEQFF. The CDR3 DNA reads TGTGCCATCGGGACAGCCGAGGGTGAGCAGTTCTTC.

The chain employs TRBV6-1 and TRBJ2-7; no firm D call. CDR1 and CDR2 from the germline V gene are MNHNS and SASEGT. The CDR3 runs to 13 residues. The V end was cut by 1 base, the J end by 3 bases, with 7 bases between. The CDR3 sequence: CASSEGARYEQYF. The CDR3 DNA sequence: TGTGCCAGCAGTGAAGGGGCCCGCTACGAGCAGTACTTC.

The chain links TRBV23-1 to TRBJ1-5; D might be TRBD1 (6 bases). TRBV23-1 is assigned to the ORF class and has an uncertain function. Trimming removed 4 bases from V and 4 bases from J, with 11 bases in between. This CDR3 is 14 amino acids long. The CDR3 DNA is TGCGCCAGCAGTCTTCAGCAGGGGAATCAGCCCCAGCATTTT. Amino acids: CASSLQQGNQPQHF.

The chain has TRBV5-5 and TRBJ1-1; TRBD1 matches at 8 bases. The V and J ends lost 7 bases and 6 bases, in that order; junction bases with no gene match: 8. CDR1 and CDR2 from the germline V gene are SGHKS and YYEKEE (reference sequence). The CDR3 length is 13 residues. CDR3 amino acids: CASSQGASSEAFF. CDR3 nucleotides: TGTGCCAGCTCTCAGGGGGCGTCTTCTGAAGCTTTCTTT.

The chain uses TRBV5-1 and TRBJ2-5; 13 nucleotides align to TRBD2. Germline assignment: CDR1 SGHRS and CDR2 YFSETQ. The CDR3 length is 15 residues. The V segment lost 6 bases and the J segment 4 bases; nucleotides outside the gene matches: 6. DNA for the CDR3: TGCGCCAGCACTCCAACTAGCGGGGGGGCAGAGACCCAGTACTTC. Amino acid sequence: CASTPTSGGAETQYF.

This rearrangement joins TRBV2 to TRBJ1-4; D not resolved. The CDR3 covers 14 residues. Germline lookup yields CDR1 SNHLY and CDR2 FYNNEI. V was cut by 4 bases and J by 10 bases, with 16 bases left in between. The CDR3 DNA reads as TGTGCCAGCAGTGCCCCACGTGTTCTGGGAAAACTGTTTTTT. Amino acid sequence: CASSAPRVLGKLFF.